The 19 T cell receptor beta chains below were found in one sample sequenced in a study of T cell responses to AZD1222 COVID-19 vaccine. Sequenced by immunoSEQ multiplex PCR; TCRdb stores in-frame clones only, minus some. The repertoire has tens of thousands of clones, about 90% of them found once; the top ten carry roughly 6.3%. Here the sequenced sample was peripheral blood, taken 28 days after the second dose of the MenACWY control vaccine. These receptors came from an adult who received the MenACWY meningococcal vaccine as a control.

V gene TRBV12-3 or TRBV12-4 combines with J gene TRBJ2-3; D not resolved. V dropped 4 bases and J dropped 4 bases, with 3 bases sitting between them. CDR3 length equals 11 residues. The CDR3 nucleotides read TGTGCCAGCAGTTGGGCAGATACGCAGTATTTT. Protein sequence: CASSWADTQYF.

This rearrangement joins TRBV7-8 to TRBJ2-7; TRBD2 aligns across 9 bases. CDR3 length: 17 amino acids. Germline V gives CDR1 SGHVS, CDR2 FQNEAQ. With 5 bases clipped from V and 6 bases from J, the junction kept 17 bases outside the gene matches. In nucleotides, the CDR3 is TGTGCCAGCAGCATAACGGCCACGCGGGAGGGCCGGGGCGAGCAGTACTTC. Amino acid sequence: CASSITATREGRGEQYF.

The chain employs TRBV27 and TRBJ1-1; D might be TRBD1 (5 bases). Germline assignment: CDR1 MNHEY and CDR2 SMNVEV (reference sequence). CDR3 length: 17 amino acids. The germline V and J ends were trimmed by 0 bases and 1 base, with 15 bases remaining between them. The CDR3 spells CASSLSTGGSGNTEAFF. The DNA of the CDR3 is TGTGCCAGCAGTTTATCTACAGGTGGTAGTGGGAACACTGAAGCTTTCTTT.

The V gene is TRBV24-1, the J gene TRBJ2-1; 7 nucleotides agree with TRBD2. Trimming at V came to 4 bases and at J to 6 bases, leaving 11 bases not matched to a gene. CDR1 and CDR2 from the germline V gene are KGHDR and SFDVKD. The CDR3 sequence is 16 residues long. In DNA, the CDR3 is TGTGCCACCAGTGACCCTAGATGGGGAGGGCTCAATGAGCAGTTCTTC. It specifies CATSDPRWGGLNEQFF.

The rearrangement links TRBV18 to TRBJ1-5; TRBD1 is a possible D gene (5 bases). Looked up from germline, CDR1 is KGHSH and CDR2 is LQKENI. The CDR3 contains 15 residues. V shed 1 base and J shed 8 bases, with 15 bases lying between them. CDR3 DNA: TGTGCCAGCTCACCACGGGGCAGGGACGACGAGCCCCAGCATTTT. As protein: CASSPRGRDDEPQHF.

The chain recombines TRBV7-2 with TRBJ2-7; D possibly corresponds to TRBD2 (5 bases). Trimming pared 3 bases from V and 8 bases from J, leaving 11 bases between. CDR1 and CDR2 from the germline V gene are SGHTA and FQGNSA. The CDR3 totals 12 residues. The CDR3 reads CASSLEVGQQYF. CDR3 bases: TGTGCCAGCAGCTTGGAGGTCGGGCAGCAGTACTTC.

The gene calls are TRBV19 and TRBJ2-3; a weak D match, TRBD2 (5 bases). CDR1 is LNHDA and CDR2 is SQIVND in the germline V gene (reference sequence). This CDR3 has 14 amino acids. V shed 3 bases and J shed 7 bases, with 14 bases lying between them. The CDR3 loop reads CASSIGQEGNTQYF. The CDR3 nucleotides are TGTGCCAGTAGTATCGGGCAAGAGGGAAATACGCAGTATTTT.

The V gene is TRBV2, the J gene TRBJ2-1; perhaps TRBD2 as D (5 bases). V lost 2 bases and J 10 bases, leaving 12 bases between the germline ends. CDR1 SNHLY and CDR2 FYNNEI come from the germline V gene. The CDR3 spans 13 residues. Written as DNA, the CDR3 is TGTGCCAGCAGTGAATTGGTAGCGAACGAGCAGTTCTTC. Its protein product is CASSELVANEQFF.

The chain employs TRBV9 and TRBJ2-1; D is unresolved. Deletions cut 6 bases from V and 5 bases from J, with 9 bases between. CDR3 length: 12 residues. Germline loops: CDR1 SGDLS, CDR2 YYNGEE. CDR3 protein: CASTDSHNEQFF. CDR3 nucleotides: TGTGCCAGCACCGACTCACACAATGAGCAGTTCTTC.

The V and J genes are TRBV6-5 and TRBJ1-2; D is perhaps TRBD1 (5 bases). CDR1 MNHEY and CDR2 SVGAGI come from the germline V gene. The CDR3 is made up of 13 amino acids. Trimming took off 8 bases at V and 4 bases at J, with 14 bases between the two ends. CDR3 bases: TGTGCCAGCGGTAGGGGCGCAGGCTATGGCTACACCTTC. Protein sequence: CASGRGAGYGYTF.

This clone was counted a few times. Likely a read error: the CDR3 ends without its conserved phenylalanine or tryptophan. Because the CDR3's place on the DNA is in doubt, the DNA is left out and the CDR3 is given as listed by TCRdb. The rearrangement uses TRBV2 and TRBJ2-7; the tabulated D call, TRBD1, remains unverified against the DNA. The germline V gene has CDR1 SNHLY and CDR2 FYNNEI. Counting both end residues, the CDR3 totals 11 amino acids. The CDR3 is CASSEDVRVII.

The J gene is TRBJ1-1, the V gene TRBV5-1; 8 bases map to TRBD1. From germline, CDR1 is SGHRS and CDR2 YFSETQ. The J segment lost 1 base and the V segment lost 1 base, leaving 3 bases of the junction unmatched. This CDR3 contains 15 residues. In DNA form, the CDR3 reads TGCGCCAGCAGCTTGACCGGGACAGGGAACACTGAAGCTTTCTTT. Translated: CASSLTGTGNTEAFF.

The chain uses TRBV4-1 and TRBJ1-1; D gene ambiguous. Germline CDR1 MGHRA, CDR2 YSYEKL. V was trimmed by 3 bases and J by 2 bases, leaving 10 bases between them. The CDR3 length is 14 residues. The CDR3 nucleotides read TGCGCCAGCAGCCATCCCGGAGCTAACACTGAAGCTTTCTTT. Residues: CASSHPGANTEAFF.

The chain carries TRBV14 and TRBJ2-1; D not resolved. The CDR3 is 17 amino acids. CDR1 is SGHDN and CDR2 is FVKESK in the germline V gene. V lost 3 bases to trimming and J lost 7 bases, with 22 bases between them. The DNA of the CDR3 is TGTGCCAGCAGCCATAGGACGGTCCGACTTTCCCTAAATGAGCAGTTCTTC. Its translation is CASSHRTVRLSLNEQFF.

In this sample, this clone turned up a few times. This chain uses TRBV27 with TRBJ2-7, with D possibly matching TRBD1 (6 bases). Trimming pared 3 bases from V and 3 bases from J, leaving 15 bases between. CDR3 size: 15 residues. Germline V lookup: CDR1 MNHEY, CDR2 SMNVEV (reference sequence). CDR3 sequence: CASSLGQGIVYEQYF. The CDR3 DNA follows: TGTGCCAGCAGTTTGGGGCAGGGGATCGTCTACGAGCAGTACTTC.

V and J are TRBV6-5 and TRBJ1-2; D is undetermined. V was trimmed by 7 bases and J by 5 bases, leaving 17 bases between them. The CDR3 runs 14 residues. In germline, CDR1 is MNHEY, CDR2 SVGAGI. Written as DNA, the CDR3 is TGTGCCAGCATCGAACGGCTCATAGGGTATGGCTACACCTTC. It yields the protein CASIERLIGYGYTF.

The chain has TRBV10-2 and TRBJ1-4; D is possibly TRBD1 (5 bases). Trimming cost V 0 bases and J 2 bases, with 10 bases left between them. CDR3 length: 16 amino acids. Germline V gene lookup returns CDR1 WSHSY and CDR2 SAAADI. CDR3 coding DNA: TGCGCCAGCAGTGAGTCACAGGCTTCGACTAATGAAAAACTGTTTTTT. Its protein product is CASSESQASTNEKLFF.

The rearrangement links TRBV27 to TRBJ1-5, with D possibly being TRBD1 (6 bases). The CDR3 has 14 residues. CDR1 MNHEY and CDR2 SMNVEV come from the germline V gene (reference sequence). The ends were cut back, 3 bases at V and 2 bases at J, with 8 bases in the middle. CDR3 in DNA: TGTGCCAGCAGTTTCAGGGGCGGCAATCAGCCCCAGCATTTT. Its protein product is CASSFRGGNQPQHF.

In DNA, the CDR3 is TGTGCCAGCAGTTCAATCGGGCAGCCTTTCATGAACACTGAAGCTTTCTTT. This codes for CASSSIGQPFMNTEAFF. The gene calls are TRBV28 and TRBJ1-1; D unresolved. The germline CDR1 and CDR2 sequences are MDHEN and SYDVKM. This CDR3 comprises 17 residues. Trimming pared 4 bases from V and 0 bases from J, leaving 18 bases between. Drawing the rest from reference TRBV28 and TRBJ1-1, the complete variable domain is DVKVTQSSRYLVKRTGEKVFLECVQDMDHENMFWYRQDPGLGLRLIYFSYDVKMKEKGDIPEGYSVSREKKERFSLILESASTNQTSMYLCASSSIGQPFMNTEAFFGQGTRLTVV.